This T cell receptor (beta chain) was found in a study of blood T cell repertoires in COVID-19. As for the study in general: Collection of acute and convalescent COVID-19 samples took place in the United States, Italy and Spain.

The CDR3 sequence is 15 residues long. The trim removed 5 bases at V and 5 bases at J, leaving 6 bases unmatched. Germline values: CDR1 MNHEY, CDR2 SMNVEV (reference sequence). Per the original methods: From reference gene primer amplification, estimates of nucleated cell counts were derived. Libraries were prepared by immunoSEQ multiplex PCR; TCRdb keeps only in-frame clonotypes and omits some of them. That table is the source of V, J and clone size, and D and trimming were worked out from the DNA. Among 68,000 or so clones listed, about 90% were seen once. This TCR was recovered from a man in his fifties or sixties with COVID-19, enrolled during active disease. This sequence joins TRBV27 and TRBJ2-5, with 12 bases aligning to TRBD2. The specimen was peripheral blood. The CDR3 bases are TGTGCCAGCAGTCCAAGACTAGCGGGAGCGGAGACCCAGTACTTC. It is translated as CASSPRLAGAETQYF.